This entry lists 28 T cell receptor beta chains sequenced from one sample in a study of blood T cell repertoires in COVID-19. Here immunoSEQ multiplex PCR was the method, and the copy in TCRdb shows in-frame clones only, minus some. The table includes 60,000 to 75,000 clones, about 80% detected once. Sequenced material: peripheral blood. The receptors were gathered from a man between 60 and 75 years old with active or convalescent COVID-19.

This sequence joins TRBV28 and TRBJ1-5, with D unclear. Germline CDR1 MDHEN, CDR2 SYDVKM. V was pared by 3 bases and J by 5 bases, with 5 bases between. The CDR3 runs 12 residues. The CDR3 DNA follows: TGTGCCAGCAGTTTGGCGGATCAGCCCCAGCATTTT. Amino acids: CASSLADQPQHF.

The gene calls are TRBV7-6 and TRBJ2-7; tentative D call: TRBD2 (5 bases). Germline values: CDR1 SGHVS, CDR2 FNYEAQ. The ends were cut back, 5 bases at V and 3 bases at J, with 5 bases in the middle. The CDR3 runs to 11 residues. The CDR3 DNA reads TGTGCCAGCAGCCGGGGCTACGAGCAGTACTTC. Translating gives CASSRGYEQYF. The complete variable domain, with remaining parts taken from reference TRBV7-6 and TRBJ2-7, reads GAGVSQSPRYKVTKRGQDVALRCDPISGHVSLYWYRQALGQGPEFLTYFNYEAQQDKSGLPNDRFSAERPEGSISTLTIQRTEQRDSAMYRCASSRGYEQYFGPGTRLTVT.

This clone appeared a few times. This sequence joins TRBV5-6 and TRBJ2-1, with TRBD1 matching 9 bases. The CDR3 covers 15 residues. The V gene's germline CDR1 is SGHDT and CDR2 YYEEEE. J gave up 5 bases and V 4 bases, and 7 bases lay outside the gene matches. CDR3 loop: CASSLTGTGNNEQFF. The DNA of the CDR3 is TGTGCCAGCAGCCTGACCGGGACAGGGAACAATGAGCAGTTCTTC.

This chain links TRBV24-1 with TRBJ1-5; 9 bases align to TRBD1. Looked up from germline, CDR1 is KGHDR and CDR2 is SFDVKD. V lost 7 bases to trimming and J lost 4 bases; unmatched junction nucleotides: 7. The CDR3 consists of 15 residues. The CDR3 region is CATSTTGGGNQPQHF. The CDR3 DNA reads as TGTGCCACCAGCACTACAGGGGGCGGGAATCAGCCCCAGCATTTT.

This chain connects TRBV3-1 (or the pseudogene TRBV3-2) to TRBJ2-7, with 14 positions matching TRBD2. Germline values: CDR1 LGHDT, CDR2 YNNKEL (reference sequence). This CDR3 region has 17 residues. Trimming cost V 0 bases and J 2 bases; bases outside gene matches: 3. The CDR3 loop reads CASSQDGLAGGTYEQYF. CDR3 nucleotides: TGTGCCAGCAGCCAAGATGGACTAGCGGGGGGCACCTACGAGCAGTACTTC.

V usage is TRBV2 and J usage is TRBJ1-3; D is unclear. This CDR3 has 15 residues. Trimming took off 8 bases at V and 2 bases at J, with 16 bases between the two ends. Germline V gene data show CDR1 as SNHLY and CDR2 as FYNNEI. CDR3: CASLKEPATGNTIYF. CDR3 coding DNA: TGTGCCAGCCTAAAAGAGCCTGCTACTGGAAACACCATATATTTT.

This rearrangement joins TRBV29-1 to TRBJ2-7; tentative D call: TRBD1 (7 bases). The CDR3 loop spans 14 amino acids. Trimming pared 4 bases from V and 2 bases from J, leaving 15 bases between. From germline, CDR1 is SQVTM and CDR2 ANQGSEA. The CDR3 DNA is TGCAGCGTTGGGGGCAGGGGGGAGACCTACGAGCAGTACTTC. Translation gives CSVGGRGETYEQYF.

The CDR3 region has the DNA TGTGCCTGGACCTGGGAAGGAGGAGCAAGCTACACCTTC. Translation: CAWTWEGGASYTF. The chain carries TRBV30 and TRBJ1-2; D not certain. The CDR3 totals 13 residues. CDR1 is GTSNPN and CDR2 is SVGIG in the germline V gene (reference sequence). Trimming pared 4 bases from V and 9 bases from J, leaving 18 bases between. The full variable domain, completed using reference TRBV30 and TRBJ1-2, is SQTIHQWPATLVQPVGSPLSLECTVEGTSNPNLYWYRQAAGRGLQLLFYSVGIGQISSEVPQNLSASRPQDRQFILSSKKLLLSDSGFYLCAWTWEGGASYTFGSGTRLTVV.

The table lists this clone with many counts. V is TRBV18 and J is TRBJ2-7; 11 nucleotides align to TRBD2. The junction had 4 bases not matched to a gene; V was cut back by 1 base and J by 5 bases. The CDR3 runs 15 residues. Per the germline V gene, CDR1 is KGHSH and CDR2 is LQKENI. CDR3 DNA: TGTGCCAGCTCACCACTAGCGGGGGGGCTTAACGAGCAGTACTTC. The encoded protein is CASSPLAGGLNEQYF. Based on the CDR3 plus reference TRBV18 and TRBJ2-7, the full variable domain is NAGVMQNPRHLVRRRGQEARLRCSPMKGHSHVYWYRQLPEEGLKFMVYLQKENIIDESGMPKERFSAEFPKEGPSILRIQQVVRGDSAAYFCASSPLAGGLNEQYFGPGTRLTVT.

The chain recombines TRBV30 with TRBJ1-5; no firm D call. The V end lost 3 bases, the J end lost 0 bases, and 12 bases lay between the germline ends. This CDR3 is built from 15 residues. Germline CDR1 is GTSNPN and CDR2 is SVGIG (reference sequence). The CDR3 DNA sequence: TGTGCCTGGAGCCTGGGAGTATATAGCAATCAGCCCCAGCATTTT. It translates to CAWSLGVYSNQPQHF.

The chain's CDR3 is CASSPAQNQPQHF. As DNA, the CDR3 is TGTGCCAGCTCACCAGCTCAGAATCAGCCCCAGCATTTT. J is TRBJ1-5 and V is TRBV18; D gene ambiguous. The CDR3 consists of 13 residues. Germline V gives CDR1 KGHSH, CDR2 LQKENI. V gave up 2 bases and J gave up 4 bases, with 6 bases separating them.

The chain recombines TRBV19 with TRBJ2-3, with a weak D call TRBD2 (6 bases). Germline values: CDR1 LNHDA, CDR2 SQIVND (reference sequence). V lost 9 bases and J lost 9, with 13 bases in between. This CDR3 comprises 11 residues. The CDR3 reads CASTLAYTQYF. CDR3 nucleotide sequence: TGTGCCAGCACACTAGCATACACGCAGTATTTT.

As DNA, the CDR3 is TGTGCCAGCAGCGAACAATGGTCTAATTCACCCCTCCACTTT. Protein sequence: CASSEQWSNSPLHF. The J gene is TRBJ1-6, the V gene TRBV27; D not resolved. CDR1 is MNHEY, CDR2 SMNVEV, per germline (reference sequence). V was clipped by 6 bases and J by 6 bases, with 12 bases between them. There are 14 residues in the CDR3.

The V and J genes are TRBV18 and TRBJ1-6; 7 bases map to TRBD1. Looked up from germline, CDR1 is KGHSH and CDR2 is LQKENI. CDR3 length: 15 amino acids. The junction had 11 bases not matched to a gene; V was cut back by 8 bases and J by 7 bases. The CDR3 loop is CASGTGTAKNSPLHF. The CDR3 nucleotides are TGTGCCAGCGGGACCGGGACAGCTAAGAATTCACCCCTCCACTTT.

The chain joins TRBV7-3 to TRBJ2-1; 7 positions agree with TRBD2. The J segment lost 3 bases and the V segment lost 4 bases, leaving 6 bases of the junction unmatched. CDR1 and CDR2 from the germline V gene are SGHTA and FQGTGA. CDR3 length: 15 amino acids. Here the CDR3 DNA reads TGTGCCAGCAGCTCCAGCGGGGTGGACTACAATGAGCAGTTCTTC. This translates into CASSSSGVDYNEQFF.

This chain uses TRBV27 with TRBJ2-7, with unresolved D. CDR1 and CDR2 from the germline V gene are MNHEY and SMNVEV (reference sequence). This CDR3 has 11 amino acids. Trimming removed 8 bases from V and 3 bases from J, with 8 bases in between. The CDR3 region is CASPYGYEQYF. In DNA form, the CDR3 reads TGTGCCAGCCCATACGGCTACGAGCAGTACTTC.

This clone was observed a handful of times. In nucleotides, the CDR3 is TGCGCCAGCAGCTTGGCCGAGTTCTATGGCTACACCTTC. This encodes CASSLAEFYGYTF. The rearrangement uses TRBV5-1 and TRBJ1-2; D unclear. Trimming pared 0 bases from V and 4 bases from J, leaving 7 bases between. Germline V CDR1 and CDR2: SGHRS, YFSETQ. The CDR3 extends over 13 amino acids.

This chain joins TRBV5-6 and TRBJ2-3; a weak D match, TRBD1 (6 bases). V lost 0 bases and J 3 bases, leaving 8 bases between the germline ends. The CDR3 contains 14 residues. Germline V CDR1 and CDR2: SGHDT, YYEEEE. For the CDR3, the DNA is TGTGCCAGCAGCTTGGATCAGGGGACAGATACGCAGTATTTT. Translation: CASSLDQGTDTQYF.

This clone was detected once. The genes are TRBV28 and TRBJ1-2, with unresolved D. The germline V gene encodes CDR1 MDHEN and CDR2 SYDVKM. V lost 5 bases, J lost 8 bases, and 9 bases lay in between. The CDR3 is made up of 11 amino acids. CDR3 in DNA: TGTGCCAGCAGTAACTCTCGGGGCTACACCTTC. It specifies CASSNSRGYTF.

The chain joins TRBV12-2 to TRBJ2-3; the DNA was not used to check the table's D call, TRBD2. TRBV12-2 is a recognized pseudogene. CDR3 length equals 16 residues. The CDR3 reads CASRSTSGGGTDTQYF. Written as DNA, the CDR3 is TGTGCAAGTCGCTCCACTAGCGGGGGGGGAACAGATACGCAGTATTTT.

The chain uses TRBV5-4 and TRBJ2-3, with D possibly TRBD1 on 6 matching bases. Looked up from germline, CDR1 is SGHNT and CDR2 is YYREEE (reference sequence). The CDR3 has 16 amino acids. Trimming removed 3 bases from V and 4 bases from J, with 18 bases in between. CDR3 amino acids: CASSSAGRGKADTQYF. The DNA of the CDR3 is TGTGCCAGCAGCTCCGCAGGTAGGGGGAAGGCAGATACGCAGTATTTT.

The CDR3 region has the DNA TGTGCCAGCAGGAGCGGACAGGTATCAAGCAATCAGCCCCAGCATTTT. This codes for CASRSGQVSSNQPQHF. The gene calls are TRBV28 and TRBJ1-5; TRBD1 matches 7 bases. Germline loops: CDR1 MDHEN, CDR2 SYDVKM. This CDR3 contains 16 residues. Losses at the gene ends were 6 bases for V and 1 base for J; bases not matched to a gene: 9.

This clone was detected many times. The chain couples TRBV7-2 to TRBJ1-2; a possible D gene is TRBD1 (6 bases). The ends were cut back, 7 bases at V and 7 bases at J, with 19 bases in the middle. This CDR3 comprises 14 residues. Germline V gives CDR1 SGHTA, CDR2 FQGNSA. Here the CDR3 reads CASTPQQGSGGYTF. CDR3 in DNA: TGTGCCAGCACTCCCCAGCAGGGGTCGGGTGGCTACACCTTC.

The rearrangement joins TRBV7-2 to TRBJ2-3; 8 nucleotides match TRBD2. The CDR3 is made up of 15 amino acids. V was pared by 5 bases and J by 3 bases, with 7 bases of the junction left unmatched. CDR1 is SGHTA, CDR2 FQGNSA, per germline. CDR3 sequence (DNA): TGTGCCAGCAGCCCCGGGGGGGGGCGAACAGATACGCAGTATTTT. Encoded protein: CASSPGGGRTDTQYF. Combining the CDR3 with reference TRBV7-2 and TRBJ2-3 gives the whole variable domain GAGVSQSPSNKVTEKGKDVELRCDPISGHTALYWYRQSLGQGLEFLIYFQGNSAPDKSGLPSDRFSAERTGGSVSTLTIQRTQQEDSAVYLCASSPGGGRTDTQYFGPGTRLTVL.

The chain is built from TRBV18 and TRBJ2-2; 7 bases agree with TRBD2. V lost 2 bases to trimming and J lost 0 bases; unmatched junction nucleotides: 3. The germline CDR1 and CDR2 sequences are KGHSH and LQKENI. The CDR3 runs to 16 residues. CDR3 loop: CASSPSGGANTGELFF. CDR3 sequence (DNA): TGTGCCAGCTCACCATCGGGGGGAGCGAACACCGGGGAGCTGTTTTTT.

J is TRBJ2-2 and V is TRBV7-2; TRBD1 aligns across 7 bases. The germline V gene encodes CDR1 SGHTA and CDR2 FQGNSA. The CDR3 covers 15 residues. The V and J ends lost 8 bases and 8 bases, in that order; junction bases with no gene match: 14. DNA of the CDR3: TGTGCCAGCGGCTCGGACAGGTCGGACGGTGGGGAGCTGTTTTTT. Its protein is CASGSDRSDGGELFF.

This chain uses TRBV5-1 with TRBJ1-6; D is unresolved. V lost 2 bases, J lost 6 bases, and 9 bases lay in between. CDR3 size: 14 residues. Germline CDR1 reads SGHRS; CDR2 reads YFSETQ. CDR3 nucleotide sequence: TGCGCCAGCAGCTTCCTCCTTTCTAATTCACCCCTCCACTTT. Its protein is CASSFLLSNSPLHF.

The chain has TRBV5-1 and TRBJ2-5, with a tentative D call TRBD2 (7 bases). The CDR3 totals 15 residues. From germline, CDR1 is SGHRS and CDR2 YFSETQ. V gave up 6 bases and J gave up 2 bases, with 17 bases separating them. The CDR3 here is CASNPGGGGQETQYF. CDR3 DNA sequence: TGCGCCAGCAACCCTGGGGGCGGGGGTCAAGAGACCCAGTACTTC.